These 2 T cell receptor beta chains were all obtained from the same sample, sequenced in a study of OX40 agonist ivuxolimab in advanced cancers. Method: immunoSEQ multiplex PCR; TCRdb's copy keeps in-frame clones and lacks some. The sample has tens of thousands of clones, about 88% seen once. Sequenced here: CD4+ or CD8+ T cells sorted from blood, sampled in a trial of the OX40 agonist ivuxolimab. The receptors shown here come from an adult with an advanced solid tumor such as melanoma, head and neck, liver or kidney cancer.

This clone has a handful of counts. This rearrangement joins TRBV7-9 to TRBJ1-1; maybe TRBD1 (5 bases). CDR3 size: 12 residues. V shed 6 bases and J shed 1 base, with 6 bases lying between them. Germline-derived CDR1 and CDR2 are SEHNR and FQNEAQ (reference sequence). Here the CDR3 reads CASRRGNTEAFF. The CDR3 DNA sequence: TGTGCCAGCAGGAGGGGGAACACTGAAGCTTTCTTT.

CDR3: CASSSRERGSGNTIYF. CDR3 DNA: TGTGCCAGCAGTTCCCGGGAGAGGGGCTCTGGAAACACCATATATTTT. This rearrangement joins TRBV6-5 to TRBJ1-3; D perhaps matches TRBD1 (5 bases). CDR3 length equals 16 residues. Germline V gene lookup returns CDR1 MNHEY and CDR2 SVGAGI. The germline V and J ends were trimmed by 4 bases and 0 bases, with 13 bases remaining between them.